The clone carrying this TCR beta chain occurred a few times. Antigen specificity is unknown. With no exceptions, donors were healthy Caucasians. This record comes from a study of identical twins. Study results and limitations: Cord blood beta clonotypes that were abundant carried fewer insertions, and memory repertoires showed no such trend.

The CDR3 spans 16 residues. Germline trimming cut 5 bases from V and 1 base from J; bases unmatched to any gene: 5. Germline-derived CDR1 and CDR2 are SGHAT and FQNNGV. Unique molecular identifiers were present on cDNA, and template switching added a universal primer site. In TCRdb, the 5' RACE reads were re-called with MiXCR into one record per CDR3 protein. The table has under 450,000 distinct CDR3 sequences, roughly 20% seen once. The chain has TRBV11-2 and TRBJ2-3; 11 positions agree with TRBD1. The sample taken for sequencing was naive T cells sorted from blood. The clonotype comes from a man in his fifties in good health. CDR3 nucleotide sequence: TGTGCCAGCAGCAGAGGACAGGGGGCGCGCACAGATACGCAGTATTTT. Translation gives CASSRGQGARTDTQYF.